Following are 8 T cell receptor beta chains from one sample sequenced in a study of cytomegalovirus exposure and HLA in healthy donors. Both 60 Vbeta primers and 13 Jbeta primers went into the PCR. The repertoire was sequenced with immunoSEQ multiplex PCR; TCRdb's copy has only in-frame clones and lacks some. The table lists under 150,000 clones, about 85% of them singletons. Sequencing was performed on PBMCs. The receptors come from a boy aged 5 to 17 in good health and CMV-seronegative.

This chain joins TRBV27 and TRBJ1-2; TRBD1 is a possible D gene (5 bases). CDR1 MNHEY and CDR2 SMNVEV come from the germline V gene (reference sequence). This CDR3 spans 12 amino acids. The ends were cut back, 8 bases at V and 7 bases at J, with 14 bases in the middle. The CDR3, as DNA: TGTGCCAGCCGTACGGGGGGAGTTGGCTACACCTTC. Translated, it gives CASRTGGVGYTF.

V is TRBV9 and J is TRBJ2-3; 11 bases line up with TRBD2. Germline-derived CDR1 and CDR2 are SGDLS and YYNGEE. The V gene end was trimmed by 4 bases and the J gene end by 5 bases; junction bases not matched to a gene: 12. The CDR3 runs to 17 residues. The DNA of the CDR3 is TGTGCCAGCAGCCCGCTAGCGGGAGGCTTGGGGGAAGATACGCAGTATTTT. Its translation is CASSPLAGGLGEDTQYF.

In this sample, this clone turned up once. V is TRBV25-1 and J is TRBJ2-5, with unresolved D. This CDR3 is built from 11 residues. The V end was cut by 4 bases, the J end by 3 bases, with 3 bases between. CDR1 MGHDK and CDR2 SYGVNS come from the germline V gene. CDR3 nucleotides: TGTGCCAGCAGTGGTAAAGAGACCCAGTACTTC. This codes for CASSGKETQYF.

The chain combines TRBV5-5 with TRBJ2-1; 8 bases are a match to TRBD1. Germline CDR1 reads SGHKS; CDR2 reads YYEKEE (reference sequence). After removal of 1 base from V and 4 bases from J, the junction contained 13 bases not matched to a gene. The CDR3 covers 18 residues. CDR3 nucleotide sequence: TGTGCCAGCAGCTTGCAGTTCCAGGGGGCGATCAGATACAATGAGCAGTTCTTC. Its protein product is CASSLQFQGAIRYNEQFF.

The V call is TRBV4-3, the J call TRBJ2-3; possible D gene TRBD1, 5 bases. This CDR3 is built from 13 residues. V was cut by 0 bases and J by 10 bases, with 11 bases left in between. Germline assignment: CDR1 LGHNA and CDR2 YSLEER. The CDR3 reads CASSQDVGRAQYF. As DNA, the CDR3 is TGCGCCAGCAGCCAAGATGTGGGCAGGGCGCAGTATTTT.

V usage is TRBV2 and J usage is TRBJ1-6; D is possibly TRBD1 (6 bases). The CDR3 spans 14 residues. Between the trimmed V and J ends, which lost 6 bases and 10 bases, there was a span of 16 bases. CDR1 is SNHLY, CDR2 FYNNEI, per germline. As DNA, the CDR3 is TGTGCCAGCAGCGACCAGGGGACAAGCTCACCCCTCCACTTT. This sequence encodes CASSDQGTSSPLHF.

The chain employs TRBV7-9 and TRBJ2-7; D gene ambiguous. The germline V gene encodes CDR1 SEHNR and CDR2 FQNEAQ (reference sequence). The CDR3 contains 12 residues. Trimming removed 3 bases from V and 3 bases from J, with 6 bases in between. This CDR3 reads CASSLFNYEQYF. CDR3 bases: TGTGCCAGCAGCTTGTTTAACTACGAGCAGTACTTC.

DNA of the CDR3: TGTGCATTGGAGCGGGAAGGCTATGAGCAGTTCTTC. This gives the protein CALEREGYEQFF. This rearrangement joins TRBV30 to TRBJ2-1; 7 positions match TRBD2. The CDR3 has 12 amino acids. CDR1 and CDR2 from the germline V gene are GTSNPN and SVGIG (reference sequence).